The next 28 T cell receptor beta chains were all read from a single sample in a study of blood T cell repertoires in COVID-19. Assay: immunoSEQ multiplex PCR; the TCRdb copy retains only in-frame clones and omits some. The profile shows 45,000 to 75,000 clones, 88% of them singletons. Sequencing was carried out using peripheral blood. The receptor set was obtained from a man aged 55 to 69 with acute or convalescent COVID-19.

This chain links TRBV27 with TRBJ2-7, with D perhaps TRBD2 (6 bases). The germline CDR1 and CDR2 sequences are MNHEY and SMNVEV (reference sequence). The V end was cut by 5 bases, the J end by 2 bases, with 19 bases between. This CDR3 region has 16 residues. The CDR3 loop is CASSPYRASATYEQYF. The DNA of the CDR3 is TGTGCCAGCAGTCCCTACCGGGCTAGCGCGACCTACGAGCAGTACTTC.

The rearrangement joins TRBV4-1 to TRBJ2-5, with D perhaps TRBD1 (5 bases). From germline, CDR1 is MGHRA and CDR2 YSYEKL. V gave up 0 bases and J gave up 4 bases, with 9 bases separating them. The CDR3 loop spans 14 amino acids. DNA for the CDR3: TGCGCCAGCAGCCAAGATTTAAGGGGAGAGACCCAGTACTTC. Encoded protein: CASSQDLRGETQYF.

This clone was counted once. The chain joins TRBV5-1 to TRBJ1-6, with TRBD1 matching over 8 bases. Unmatched junction bases numbered 6, after V lost 0 bases and J lost 7 bases. The CDR3 consists of 16 residues. CDR1 is SGHRS, CDR2 YFSETQ, per germline. In nucleotides, the CDR3 is TGCGCCAGCAGCTTGGTACCGGGACAGGAAAATTCACCCCTCCACTTT. As protein: CASSLVPGQENSPLHF.

The genes are TRBV30 and TRBJ2-6; TRBD2 might be the D (6 bases). CDR1 and CDR2 (germline): GTSNPN, SVGIG (reference sequence). Trimming cost V 0 bases and J 0 bases, with 15 bases left between them. This CDR3 has 18 residues. The CDR3 loop reads CAWSVWRARTSGANVLTF. In DNA form, the CDR3 reads TGTGCCTGGAGTGTGTGGAGGGCCCGGACCTCTGGGGCCAACGTCCTGACTTTC.

The chain employs TRBV6-5 and TRBJ2-1; TRBD2 agrees at 8 bases. Germline V gene data show CDR1 as MNHEY and CDR2 as SVGAGI. V lost 8 bases, J lost 8 bases, and 5 bases stayed unmatched. This CDR3 has 12 residues. In nucleotides, the CDR3 is TGTGCCAGCCGCGGGAGGTGGGATGAGCAGTTCTTC. Protein: CASRGRWDEQFF.

The rearrangement joins TRBV9 to TRBJ1-2, with 7 positions matching TRBD1. V lost 4 bases, J lost 4 bases, and 10 bases stayed unmatched. CDR3 length equals 15 residues. Germline-derived CDR1 and CDR2 are SGDLS and YYNGEE. The DNA for the CDR3 is TGTGCCAGCAGCCCTAGACAGGGTTACGGCTATGGCTACACCTTC. Translating gives CASSPRQGYGYGYTF.

The V call is TRBV5-1, the J call TRBJ2-7; TRBD1 matches at 10 bases. CDR1 and CDR2 (germline): SGHRS, YFSETQ. J was trimmed by 7 bases and V by 5 bases; bases with no gene match: 9. This CDR3 is 14 amino acids long. CDR3 in amino acids: CASRPGQGSGEQYF. The CDR3, as DNA: TGCGCCAGCAGACCGGGACAGGGGTCGGGGGAGCAGTACTTC.

The CDR3 loop is CASSLGGGGGANVLTF. The CDR3 DNA sequence: TGTGCCAGCAGCTTAGGAGGGGGCGGTGGGGCCAACGTCCTGACTTTC. The gene calls are TRBV11-2 and TRBJ2-6, with TRBD1 matching 7 bases. V lost 1 base to trimming and J lost 3 bases; unmatched junction nucleotides: 3. This CDR3 spans 16 amino acids. The germline CDR1 and CDR2 sequences are SGHAT and FQNNGV.

This chain uses TRBV28 with TRBJ2-7; the match to TRBD2 covers 8 bases. CDR1 MDHEN and CDR2 SYDVKM come from the germline V gene. The V and J ends lost 2 bases and 4 bases, in that order; junction bases with no gene match: 4. CDR3 length: 14 residues. DNA for the CDR3: TGTGCCAGCAGTTTAGCGGGACTAGGATACGAGCAGTACTTC. Amino acids: CASSLAGLGYEQYF.

The rearrangement uses TRBV5-1 and TRBJ2-3, with a tentative D call TRBD2 (6 bases). This CDR3 comprises 15 residues. Germline lookup yields CDR1 SGHRS and CDR2 YFSETQ. The V and J ends lost 1 base and 3 bases respectively, with 12 bases between them. CDR3 coding DNA: TGCGCCAGCAGCTTGCGGGACGGGGGTACAGATACGCAGTATTTT. This codes for CASSLRDGGTDTQYF.

The chain couples TRBV7-2 to TRBJ2-3, with D tentatively TRBD1 (5 bases). The CDR3 extends over 14 amino acids. V was trimmed by 8 bases and J by 0 bases, leaving 12 bases between them. Germline CDR1 is SGHTA and CDR2 is FQGNSA. This CDR3 reads CASPRGSSTDTQYF. CDR3 DNA: TGTGCCAGCCCAAGGGGTTCTAGCACAGATACGCAGTATTTT.

The genes are TRBV28 and TRBJ2-5; D not certain. The length of the CDR3 is 13 residues. CDR1 is MDHEN and CDR2 is SYDVKM in the germline V gene. The germline V and J ends were trimmed by 5 bases and 2 bases, with 9 bases remaining between them. This chain's CDR3 is CASSEAPQETQYF. The CDR3 DNA follows: TGTGCCAGCAGTGAGGCTCCTCAAGAGACCCAGTACTTC.

The chain has TRBV7-3 and TRBJ2-7; D is perhaps TRBD2 (7 bases). This CDR3 contains 15 residues. Germline V CDR1 and CDR2: SGHTA, FQGTGA. The ends were cut back, 5 bases at V and 7 bases at J, with 21 bases in the middle. CDR3 residues: CASSQRGGDGREQYF. CDR3 sequence (DNA): TGTGCCAGCAGCCAGAGGGGGGGCGACGGACGGGAGCAGTACTTC.

DNA for the CDR3: TGCGCCAGCAGCTTGGTGAGCAGGGTAGGGGAGCAGTTCTTC. This codes for CASSLVSRVGEQFF. The V gene is TRBV5-1, the J gene TRBJ2-1, with D perhaps TRBD1 (5 bases). The germline V gene has CDR1 SGHRS and CDR2 YFSETQ. The V end was cut by 0 bases, the J end by 10 bases, with 14 bases between. The CDR3 consists of 14 residues.

In this sample, this clone turned up once. This chain uses TRBV4-1 with TRBJ2-7; the match to TRBD2 covers 9 bases. V lost 1 base and J lost 5; bases outside the gene matches: 12. The CDR3 spans 17 residues. Germline V gene sequence: CDR1 MGHRA, CDR2 YSYEKL. CDR3 in amino acids: CASSQVTAGGPRNEQYF. The CDR3, as DNA: TGCGCCAGCAGCCAAGTAACGGCGGGAGGGCCTCGGAACGAGCAGTACTTC.

This chain uses TRBV3-1 (or the pseudogene TRBV3-2) with TRBJ1-5, with a weak D call TRBD1 (5 bases). The CDR3 runs 15 residues. Germline loops: CDR1 LGHDT, CDR2 YNNKEL (reference sequence). Trimming stripped 0 bases from V and 6 bases from J, with 12 bases between. The CDR3 sequence is CASSQDGRAGQPQHF. The CDR3 bases are TGTGCCAGCAGCCAAGATGGCAGGGCAGGTCAGCCCCAGCATTTT.

V usage is TRBV27 and J usage is TRBJ2-5; 7 nucleotides align to TRBD2. The CDR3 runs 15 residues. V lost 2 bases and J lost 5; bases outside the gene matches: 8. Germline V gene lookup returns CDR1 MNHEY and CDR2 SMNVEV (reference sequence). This chain's CDR3 is CASSLNWGGVETQYF. As DNA, the CDR3 is TGTGCCAGCAGTTTAAATTGGGGGGGAGTGGAGACCCAGTACTTC.

This chain links TRBV7-8 with TRBJ2-7; TRBD1 matches at 8 bases. After removal of 5 bases from V and 0 bases from J, the junction contained 9 bases not matched to a gene. The germline V gene encodes CDR1 SGHVS and CDR2 FQNEAQ. This CDR3 contains 16 residues. CDR3 in amino acids: CASSLKRDRSSYEQYF. DNA of the CDR3: TGTGCCAGCAGCCTAAAACGGGACAGGAGCTCCTACGAGCAGTACTTC.

This chain links TRBV4-1 with TRBJ1-5; D uncertain. Germline V gene sequence: CDR1 MGHRA, CDR2 YSYEKL. The CDR3 has 13 amino acids. V was shortened by 6 bases and J by 5 bases, with 11 bases between the two germline ends. The CDR3 DNA reads as TGCGCCAGCAGTCTTGAAAGAGATCAGCCCCAGCATTTT. Its protein product is CASSLERDQPQHF.

V gene TRBV29-1 combines with J gene TRBJ2-1; 8 bases fit TRBD2. The CDR3 loop spans 14 amino acids. Germline V gene sequence: CDR1 SQVTM, CDR2 ANQGSEA. V shed 3 bases, J shed 6 bases, and the junction held 7 bases outside the gene matches. CDR3 in amino acids: CSVDSLAGRNEQFF. The CDR3 DNA reads as TGCAGCGTTGACAGTCTAGCGGGCCGCAATGAGCAGTTCTTC.

The V call is TRBV28, the J call TRBJ1-1, with D possibly matching TRBD1 (5 bases). This CDR3 has 13 amino acids. V shed 11 bases and J shed 7 bases, with 20 bases lying between them. The germline gives CDR1 MDHEN, CDR2 SYDVKM. The CDR3 DNA sequence: TGTGCCGCTCAGAGGGGAGGTTTGTTTGAAGCTTTCTTT. Protein: CAAQRGGLFEAFF. Full variable domain (outside the CDR3, taken from reference TRBV28 and TRBJ1-1): DVKVTQSSRYLVKRTGEKVFLECVQDMDHENMFWYRQDPGLGLRLIYFSYDVKMKEKGDIPEGYSVSREKKERFSLILESASTNQTSMYLCAAQRGGLFEAFFGQGTRLTVV.

In this sample, this clone turned up a few times. This chain joins TRBV2 and TRBJ2-1; the D gene is possibly TRBD1 (5 bases). Germline V CDR1 and CDR2: SNHLY, FYNNEI. CDR3 size: 13 residues. V was cut by 7 bases and J by 9 bases, with 16 bases left in between. CDR3 coding DNA: TGTGCCAGCAAGACAGATCCGTATAGTGAGCAGTTCTTC. It encodes CASKTDPYSEQFF. The whole variable domain, filled in from reference TRBV2 and TRBJ2-1, reads EPEVTQTPSHQVTQMGQEVILRCVPISNHLYFYWYRQILGQKVEFLVSFYNNEISEKSEIFDDQFSVERPDGSNFTLKIRSTKLEDSAMYFCASKTDPYSEQFFGPGTRLTVL.

The CDR3 reads CASSESYRSEQYF. The CDR3 DNA follows: TGCGCCAGCAGTGAGTCGTACCGGTCCGAGCAGTACTTC. V gene TRBV10-1 combines with J gene TRBJ2-5; D is unclear. TRBJ2-7 explains the end of the DNA better; the J call may be wrong. The CDR3 runs to 13 residues. The V gene's germline CDR1 is WNHNN and CDR2 SYGVQD (reference sequence).

The V gene is TRBV7-9, the J gene TRBJ2-1, with 14 bases aligning to TRBD2. Germline V gene data show CDR1 as SEHNR and CDR2 as FQNEAQ (reference sequence). Trimming at V came to 5 bases and at J to 9 bases, leaving 12 bases not matched to a gene. This CDR3 is built from 17 residues. Here the CDR3 reads CASSPKGLAGGRVEQFF. In DNA, the CDR3 is TGTGCCAGCAGCCCCAAAGGACTAGCGGGAGGAAGGGTTGAGCAGTTCTTC.

The rearrangement uses TRBV10-3 and TRBJ2-2; D might be TRBD2 (6 bases). The V end was cut by 6 bases, the J end by 3 bases, with 11 bases between. The CDR3 has 14 residues. Germline V gene sequence: CDR1 ENHRY, CDR2 SYGVKD. Written as DNA, the CDR3 is TGTGCCATCAGCAAGCGGAGGGACACCGGGGAGCTGTTTTTT. It translates to CAISKRRDTGELFF.

This chain joins TRBV9 and TRBJ2-1, with 9 bases identical to TRBD2. J lost 10 bases, V lost 3 bases, and 2 bases had no gene match. Germline loops: CDR1 SGDLS, CDR2 YYNGEE. This CDR3 has 12 residues. The CDR3 loop is CASSASGREQFF. In nucleotides, the CDR3 is TGTGCCAGCAGCGCAAGCGGGAGGGAGCAGTTCTTC.

V is TRBV5-1 and J is TRBJ2-1; 9 nucleotides match TRBD2. V dropped 0 bases and J dropped 3; count of bases not matched to a gene: 1. The germline V gene encodes CDR1 SGHRS and CDR2 YFSETQ. This CDR3 is built from 15 residues. DNA of the CDR3: TGCGCCAGCAGCTTGGGGACTAGCGACTACAATGAGCAGTTCTTC. It translates to CASSLGTSDYNEQFF.

As regards this clone: One junction end does not reproduce the germline sequence, and a read error may be involved. J is TRBJ2-5 and V is TRBV7-9; 9 bases line up with TRBD2. Germline assignment: CDR1 SEHNR and CDR2 FQNEAQ (reference sequence). The CDR3 runs to 12 residues. CDR3 loop: CASSFNSLAGNF. CDR3 nucleotides: TGTGCCAGCAGCTTTAATAGTCTAGCGGGAAACTTC.